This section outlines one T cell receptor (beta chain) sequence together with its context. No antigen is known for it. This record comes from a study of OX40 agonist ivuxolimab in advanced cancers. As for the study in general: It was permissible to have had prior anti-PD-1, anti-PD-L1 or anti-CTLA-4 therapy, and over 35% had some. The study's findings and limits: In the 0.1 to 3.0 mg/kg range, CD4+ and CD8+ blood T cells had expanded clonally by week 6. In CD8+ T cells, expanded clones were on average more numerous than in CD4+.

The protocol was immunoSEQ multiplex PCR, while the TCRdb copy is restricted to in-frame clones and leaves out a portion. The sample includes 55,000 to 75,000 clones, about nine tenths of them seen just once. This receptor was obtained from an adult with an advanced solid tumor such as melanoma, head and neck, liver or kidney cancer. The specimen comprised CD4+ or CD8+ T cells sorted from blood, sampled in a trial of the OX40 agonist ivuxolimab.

The CDR3 sequence is CASSQDRGLAGMQQYF. CDR3 nucleotide sequence: TGTGCCAGCAGCCAAGACCGGGGACTAGCGGGAATGCAGCAGTACTTC. The rearrangement uses TRBV14 and TRBJ2-5, with 13 nucleotides matching TRBD2. This CDR3 has 16 amino acids. Germline V gene sequence: CDR1 SGHDN, CDR2 FVKESK. Trimming removed 0 bases from V and 11 bases from J; junction bases left unmatched: 9. The full variable domain, completed using reference TRBV14 and TRBJ2-5, is EAGVTQFPSHSVIEKGQTVTLRCDPISGHDNLYWYRRVMGKEIKFLLHFVKESKQDESGMPNNRFLAERTGGTYSTLKVQPAELEDSGVYFCASSQDRGLAGMQQYFGPGTRLLVL.